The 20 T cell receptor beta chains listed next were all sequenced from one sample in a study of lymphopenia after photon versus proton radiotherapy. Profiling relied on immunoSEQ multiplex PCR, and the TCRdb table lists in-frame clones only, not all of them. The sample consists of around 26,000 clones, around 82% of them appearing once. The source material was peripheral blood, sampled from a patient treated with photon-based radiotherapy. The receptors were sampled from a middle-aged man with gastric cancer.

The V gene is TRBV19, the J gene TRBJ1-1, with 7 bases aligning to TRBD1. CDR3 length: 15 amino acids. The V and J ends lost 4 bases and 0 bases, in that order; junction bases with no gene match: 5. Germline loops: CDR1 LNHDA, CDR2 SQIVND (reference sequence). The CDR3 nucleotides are TGTGCCAGTAGTAACACAGGGGTAATGAACACTGAAGCTTTCTTT. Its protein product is CASSNTGVMNTEAFF.

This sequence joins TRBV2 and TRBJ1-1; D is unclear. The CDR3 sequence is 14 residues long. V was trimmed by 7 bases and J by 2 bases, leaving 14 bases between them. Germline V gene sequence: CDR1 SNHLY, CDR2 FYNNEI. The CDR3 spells CASKAQQLNTEAFF. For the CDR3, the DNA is TGTGCCAGCAAAGCCCAACAGCTTAACACTGAAGCTTTCTTT.

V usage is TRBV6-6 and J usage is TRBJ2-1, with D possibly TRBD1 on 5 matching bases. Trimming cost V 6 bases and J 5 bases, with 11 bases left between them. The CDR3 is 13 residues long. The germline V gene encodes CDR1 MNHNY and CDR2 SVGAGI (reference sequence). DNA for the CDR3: TGTGCCAGCAGCACTGAAGGGGACAATGAGCAGTTCTTC. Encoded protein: CASSTEGDNEQFF.

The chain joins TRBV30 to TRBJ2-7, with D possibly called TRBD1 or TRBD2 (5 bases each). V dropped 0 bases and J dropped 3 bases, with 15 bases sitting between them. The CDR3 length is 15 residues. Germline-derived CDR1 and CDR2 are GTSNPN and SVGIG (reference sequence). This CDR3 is CAWSVGGFGDYEQYF. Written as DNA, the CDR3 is TGTGCCTGGAGTGTTGGGGGATTCGGGGACTACGAGCAGTACTTC.

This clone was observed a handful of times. The CDR3 loop reads CASTKQGTNEKLFF. CDR3 in DNA: TGTGCCAGCACCAAACAGGGAACTAATGAAAAACTGTTTTTT. This rearrangement joins TRBV5-4 to TRBJ1-4; maybe TRBD1 (6 bases). V was clipped by 6 bases and J by 1 base, with 10 bases between them. The CDR3 length is 14 residues. Germline V lookup: CDR1 SGHNT, CDR2 YYREEE (reference sequence). Full variable domain (remainder filled in from reference TRBV5-4 and TRBJ1-4): ETGVTQSPTHLIKTRGQQVTLRCSSQSGHNTVSWYQQALGQGPQFIFQYYREEENGRGNFPPRFSGLQFPNYSSELNVNALELDDSALYLCASTKQGTNEKLFFGSGTQLSVL.

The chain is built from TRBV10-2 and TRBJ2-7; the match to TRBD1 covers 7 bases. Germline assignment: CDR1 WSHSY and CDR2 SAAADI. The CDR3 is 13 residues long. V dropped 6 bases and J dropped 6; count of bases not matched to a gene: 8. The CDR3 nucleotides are TGCGCCAGCAGGACAGGGAAGAATCCCGAGCAGTACTTC. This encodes CASRTGKNPEQYF.

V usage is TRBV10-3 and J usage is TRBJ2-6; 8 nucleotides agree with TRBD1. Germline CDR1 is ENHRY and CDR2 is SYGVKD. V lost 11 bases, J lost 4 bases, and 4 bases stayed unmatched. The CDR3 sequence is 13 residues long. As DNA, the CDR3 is TGTGCCGCAGGGGGCCTCGGGGCCAACGTCCTGACTTTC. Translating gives CAAGGLGANVLTF.

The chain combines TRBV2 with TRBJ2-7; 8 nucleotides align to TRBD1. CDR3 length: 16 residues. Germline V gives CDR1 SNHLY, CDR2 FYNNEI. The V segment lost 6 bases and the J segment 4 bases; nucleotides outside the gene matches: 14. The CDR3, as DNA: TGTGCCAGCAGCGTAACCGACAGGGGATTTGGGTACGAGCAGTACGTC. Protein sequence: CASSVTDRGFGYEQYV.

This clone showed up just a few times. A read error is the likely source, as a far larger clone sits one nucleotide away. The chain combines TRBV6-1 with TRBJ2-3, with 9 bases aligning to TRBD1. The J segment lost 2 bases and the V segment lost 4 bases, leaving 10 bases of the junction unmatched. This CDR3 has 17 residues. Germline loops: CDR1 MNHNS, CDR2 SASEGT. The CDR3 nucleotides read TGTGCCAGCAGTGCCGATCAGACAGGGGGTTACACAGATACGCAGTATTTT. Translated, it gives CASSADQTGGYTDTQYF.

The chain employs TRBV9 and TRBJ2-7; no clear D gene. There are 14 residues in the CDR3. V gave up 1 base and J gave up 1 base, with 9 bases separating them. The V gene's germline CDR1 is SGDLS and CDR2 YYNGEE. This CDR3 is CASSVIQNSYEQYV. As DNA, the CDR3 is TGTGCCAGCAGCGTAATACAAAATTCCTACGAGCAGTACGTC.

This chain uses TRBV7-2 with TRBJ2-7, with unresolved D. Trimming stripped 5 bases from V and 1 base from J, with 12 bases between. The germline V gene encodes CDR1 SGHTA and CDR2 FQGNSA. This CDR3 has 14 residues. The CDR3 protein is CASSPGPGSYEQYF. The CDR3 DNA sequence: TGTGCCAGCAGCCCTGGGCCGGGTTCCTACGAGCAGTACTTC.

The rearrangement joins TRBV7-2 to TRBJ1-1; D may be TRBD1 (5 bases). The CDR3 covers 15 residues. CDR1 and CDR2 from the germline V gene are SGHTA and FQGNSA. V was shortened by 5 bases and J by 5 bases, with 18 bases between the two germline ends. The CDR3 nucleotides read TGTGCCAGCAGCCCTAGCACCCGGCGGGGGACTGAAGCTTTCTTT. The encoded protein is CASSPSTRRGTEAFF.

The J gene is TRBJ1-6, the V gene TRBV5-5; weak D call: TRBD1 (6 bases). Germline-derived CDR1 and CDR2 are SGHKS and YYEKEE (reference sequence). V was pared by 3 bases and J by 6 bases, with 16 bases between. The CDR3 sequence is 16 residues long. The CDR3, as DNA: TGTGCCAGCAGCTCATTGACAGGCGGTAGTAATTCACCCCTCCACTTT. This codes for CASSSLTGGSNSPLHF.

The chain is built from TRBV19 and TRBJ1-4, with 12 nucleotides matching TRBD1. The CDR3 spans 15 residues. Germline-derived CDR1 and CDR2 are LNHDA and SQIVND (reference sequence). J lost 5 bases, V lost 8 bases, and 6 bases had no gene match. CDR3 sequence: CASGGTGGANEKLFF. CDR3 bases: TGTGCCAGTGGGGGGACAGGGGGCGCGAATGAAAAACTGTTTTTT.

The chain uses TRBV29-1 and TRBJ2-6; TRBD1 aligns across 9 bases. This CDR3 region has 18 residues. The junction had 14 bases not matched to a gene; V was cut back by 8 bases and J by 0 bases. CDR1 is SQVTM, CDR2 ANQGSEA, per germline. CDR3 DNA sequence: TGCAGCCATATACAGGGGGCTGATTGGGTCTCTGGGGCCAACGTCCTGACTTTC. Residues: CSHIQGADWVSGANVLTF.

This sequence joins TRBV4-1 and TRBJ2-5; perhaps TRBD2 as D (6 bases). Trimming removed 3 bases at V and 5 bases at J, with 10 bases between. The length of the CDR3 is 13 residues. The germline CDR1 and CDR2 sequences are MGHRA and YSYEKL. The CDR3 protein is CASSQWRGETQYF. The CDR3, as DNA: TGCGCCAGCAGCCAGTGGCGGGGCGAGACCCAGTACTTC.

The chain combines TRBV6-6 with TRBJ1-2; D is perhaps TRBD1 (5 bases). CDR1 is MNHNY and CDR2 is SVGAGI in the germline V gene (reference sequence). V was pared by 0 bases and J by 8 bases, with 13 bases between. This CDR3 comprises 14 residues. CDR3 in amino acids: CASSYSGPQGGYTF. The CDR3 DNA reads TGTGCCAGCAGTTACTCAGGGCCCCAGGGAGGCTACACCTTC.

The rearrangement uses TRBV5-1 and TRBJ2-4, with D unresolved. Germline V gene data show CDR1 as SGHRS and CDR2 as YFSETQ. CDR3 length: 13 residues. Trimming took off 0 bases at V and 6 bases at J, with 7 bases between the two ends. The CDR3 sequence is CASSLDLGNIQYF. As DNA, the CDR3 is TGCGCCAGCAGCTTGGATTTAGGAAACATTCAGTACTTC.

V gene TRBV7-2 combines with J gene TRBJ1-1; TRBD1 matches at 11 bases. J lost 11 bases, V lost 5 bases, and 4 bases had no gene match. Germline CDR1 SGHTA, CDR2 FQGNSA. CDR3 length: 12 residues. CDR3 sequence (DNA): TGTGCCAGCAGCGTGGGACAGGGGGAGGCTTTCTTT. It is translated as CASSVGQGEAFF.

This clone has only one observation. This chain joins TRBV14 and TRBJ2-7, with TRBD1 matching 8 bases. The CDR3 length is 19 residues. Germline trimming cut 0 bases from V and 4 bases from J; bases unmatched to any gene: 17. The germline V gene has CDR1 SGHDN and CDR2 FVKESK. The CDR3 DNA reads TGTGCCAGCAGCCAAGATCCCCGAACCGGGACAGGCTCCTCTTACGAGCAGTACGTC. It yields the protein CASSQDPRTGTGSSYEQYV.